This entry describes one T cell receptor beta chain. No antigen is known for it. The data stem from a study of a mutant IDH1 vaccine in newly diagnosed glioma. Study-level information: Patients were started on vaccination 4-6 weeks after radiotherapy alone, or with temozolomide cycles. Pretreatment consisted of radiotherapy, temozolomide, or both, with most receiving both. Study outcomes and limitations: Pseudoprogression showed no apparent link to changes in top peripheral T cell clonotypes.

The method was immunoSEQ multiplex PCR; TCRdb's version includes in-frame clones alone and lacks a portion of them. The data contain roughly 72,000 clones, roughly nine tenths of them singletons. Time point described: week 5, during vaccination. The investigators gave 300 ug of mutant IDH1 20-mer peptide in each vaccine dose, together with topical imiquimod. In every donor, the tumor was a new WHO grade 3 or 4 IDH1-mutant, ATRX-lost astrocytoma. Trimming removed 7 bases at V and 7 bases at J, with 11 bases between. Per germline, CDR1 SNHLY and CDR2 FYNNEI. The CDR3 consists of 13 residues. The chain joins TRBV2 to TRBJ1-6; no firm D call. This clonotype was obtained from a woman aged 45-59 years with glioma. The input for sequencing was PBMCs, taken from a glioma patient whose treatment included an IDH1 peptide vaccine. The CDR3 DNA reads TGTGCCAGCAAGGAGAGCAGAAATTCACCCCTCCACTTT. Translated: CASKESRNSPLHF.